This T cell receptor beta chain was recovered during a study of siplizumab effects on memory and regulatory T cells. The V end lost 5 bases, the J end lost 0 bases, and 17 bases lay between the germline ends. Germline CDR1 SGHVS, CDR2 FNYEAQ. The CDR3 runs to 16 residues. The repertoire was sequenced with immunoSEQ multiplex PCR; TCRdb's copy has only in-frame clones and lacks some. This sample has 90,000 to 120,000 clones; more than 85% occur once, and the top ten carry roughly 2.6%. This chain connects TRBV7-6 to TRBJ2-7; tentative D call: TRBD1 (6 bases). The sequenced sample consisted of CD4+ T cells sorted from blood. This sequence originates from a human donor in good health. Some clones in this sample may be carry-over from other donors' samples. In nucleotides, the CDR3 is TGTGCCAGCAGCAAACAGGCCGGGACACGCTCCTACGAGCAGTACTTC. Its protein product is CASSKQAGTRSYEQYF. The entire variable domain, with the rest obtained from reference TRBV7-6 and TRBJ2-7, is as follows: GAGVSQSPRYKVTKRGQDVALRCDPISGHVSLYWYRQALGQGPEFLTYFNYEAQQDKSGLPNDRFSAERPEGSISTLTIQRTEQRDSAMYRCASSKQAGTRSYEQYFGPGTRLTVT.